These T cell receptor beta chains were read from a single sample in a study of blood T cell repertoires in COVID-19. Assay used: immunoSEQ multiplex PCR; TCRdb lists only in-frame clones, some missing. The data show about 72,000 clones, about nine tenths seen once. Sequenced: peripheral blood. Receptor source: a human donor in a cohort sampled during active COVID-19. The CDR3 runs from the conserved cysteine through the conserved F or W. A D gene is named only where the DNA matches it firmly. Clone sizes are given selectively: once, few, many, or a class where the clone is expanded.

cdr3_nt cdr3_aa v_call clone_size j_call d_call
TGTGCCAGCAGCGTAGCCTGGGGAGTCAATGAGCAGTTCTTC CASSVAWGVNEQFF TRBV9 - TRBJ2-1 -
TGTGCCAGCAGCTTAGGGCACGGTGGGGCGGATACGCAGTATTTT CASSLGHGGADTQYF TRBV7-2 once TRBJ2-3 -
TGTGCCTGGAGTGCGGCAGGCTCCTATAATTCACCCCTCCACTTT CAWSAAGSYNSPLHF TRBV30 - TRBJ1-6 -
TGTGCCAGTACGTTACAGGGGAACTATGGCTACACCTTC CASTLQGNYGYTF TRBV19 - TRBJ1-2 TRBD1
TGTGCCAGCAGCGTAGCAGTTGGCGGGGGCGCCTGGGGCTACACCTTC CASSVAVGGGAWGYTF TRBV9 once TRBJ1-2 -
TGTGCCAGCAGCCTCGGGACAGCCCAAGAGACCCAGTACTTC CASSLGTAQETQYF TRBV5-6 - TRBJ2-5 TRBD1
TGTGCCAGCAGCGCAGGACTAACCTACGAGCAGTACTTC CASSAGLTYEQYF TRBV9 - TRBJ2-7 -
TGTGCCAGCAGCCGTCGACCCGGGTTGGGCGGGGAGCTGTTTTTT CASSRRPGLGGELFF TRBV7-8 - TRBJ2-2 -
TGTGCCAGCTCACCACCGGCAGGGCGCACAGATACGCAGTATTTT CASSPPAGRTDTQYF TRBV18 - TRBJ2-3 -
TGTGCCAGTAGCCAGACTAGCGGGGGGGATTTAGAGACCCAGTACTTC CASSQTSGGDLETQYF TRBV19 - TRBJ2-5 TRBD2
TGTGCCAGCAGCGGACAGGGGGCCTCCTACGAGCAGTACTTC CASSGQGASYEQYF TRBV7-9 few TRBJ2-7 TRBD1
TGTGCCAGCAGTTTATCCCAGCGGGGGGAAGGCACAGATACGCAGTATTTT CASSLSQRGEGTDTQYF TRBV27 once TRBJ2-3 TRBD2
TGTGCCAGCAGCCAATTGATGTCGGGCGAGCAGTACTTC CASSQLMSGEQYF TRBV3-1/TRBV3-2 - TRBJ2-7 -
TGTGCCAGTAGTAATACGGACAGCATTGAGCAGTTCTTC CASSNTDSIEQFF TRBV19 - TRBJ2-1 -
TGTGCCAGCAGAGCCTACCAGGATCAGTACTTC CASRAYQDQYF TRBV12-3/TRBV12-4 - TRBJ2-7 -
TGCAGTGCTAGTAAGACAATAGCGGGGGGCACAGATACGCAGTATTTT CSASKTIAGGTDTQYF TRBV20-1 - TRBJ2-3 TRBD2